This entry lists 8 T cell receptor beta chains sequenced from one sample in a study of blood T cell repertoires in COVID-19. Profiled with immunoSEQ multiplex PCR; TCRdb holds only in-frame clones, not every one. The sample carries 150,000 to 200,000 clones, 75% to 80% recorded once. Sequencing used peripheral blood. The receptors come from a woman aged 70-85 years with acute or convalescent COVID-19.

The gene calls are TRBV5-6 and TRBJ2-2; 8 nucleotides line up with TRBD2. This CDR3 is built from 16 residues. Looked up from germline, CDR1 is SGHDT and CDR2 is YYEEEE. J lost 0 bases, V lost 3 bases, and 4 bases had no gene match. The CDR3 loop reads CASSSPGLANTGELFF. CDR3 nucleotides: TGTGCCAGCAGCTCACCGGGACTAGCGAACACCGGGGAGCTGTTTTTT.

The rearrangement links TRBV11-3 to TRBJ1-5, with 7 bases lining up with TRBD1. The CDR3 runs 13 residues. V lost 4 bases to trimming and J lost 9 bases; unmatched junction nucleotides: 6. Germline V gene lookup returns CDR1 SGHNT and CDR2 YENEEA. As DNA, the CDR3 is TGTGCCAGCAGCTGCCCGACAGGGCCGCCCCAGCATTTT. Protein sequence: CASSCPTGPPQHF.

This clone was observed a few times. V gene TRBV12-3 or TRBV12-4 combines with J gene TRBJ2-1; no clear D. This CDR3 comprises 13 residues. Trimming took 6 bases from V and 10 from J, leaving 16 bases between them. The CDR3: CASSPSASSEQFF. The CDR3 DNA follows: TGTGCCAGCAGCCCCTCGGCGAGTAGCGAGCAGTTCTTC.

This chain joins TRBV7-9 and TRBJ1-4, with 8 nucleotides matching TRBD1. The CDR3 is made up of 14 amino acids. V lost 8 bases, J lost 8 bases, and 10 bases stayed unmatched. Germline V gene sequence: CDR1 SEHNR, CDR2 FQNEAQ (reference sequence). CDR3: CASCSGTGDEKLFF. The CDR3 DNA is TGTGCCAGCTGTTCCGGGACAGGTGACGAAAAACTGTTTTTT.

The chain recombines TRBV7-2 with TRBJ2-1, with a weak D call TRBD2 (6 bases). The CDR3 extends over 13 amino acids. V was pared by 3 bases and J by 6 bases, with 9 bases between. The germline V gene encodes CDR1 SGHTA and CDR2 FQGNSA. The CDR3 sequence: CASSFGGPNEQFF. For the CDR3, the DNA is TGTGCCAGCAGCTTCGGGGGACCCAATGAGCAGTTCTTC.

The chain joins TRBV19 to TRBJ2-6; D may be TRBD1 (7 bases). Germline V gene lookup returns CDR1 LNHDA and CDR2 SQIVND (reference sequence). V lost 3 bases, J lost 3 bases, and 12 bases lay in between. The CDR3 loop spans 16 amino acids. The CDR3 region is CASSIGGGGGANVLTF. In DNA form, the CDR3 reads TGTGCCAGTAGTATTGGAGGGGGCGGTGGGGCCAACGTCCTGACTTTC.

This sequence joins TRBV6-5 and TRBJ2-3; the D is unclear. Trimming took 6 bases from V and 4 from J, leaving 14 bases between them. Germline V gives CDR1 MNHEY, CDR2 SVGAGI. The CDR3 has 14 amino acids. CDR3 in amino acids: CASSVTSEADTQYF. Here the CDR3 DNA reads TGTGCCAGCAGCGTTACAAGTGAGGCAGATACGCAGTATTTT.

The chain is built from TRBV5-4 and TRBJ2-1, with D tentatively TRBD2 (5 bases). The CDR3 totals 17 residues. V lost 0 bases to trimming and J lost 9 bases, with 22 bases between them. The germline V gene has CDR1 SGHNT and CDR2 YYREEE (reference sequence). As DNA, the CDR3 is TGTGCCAGCAGCTTGGAGTCCGTACTAGTCCGTGCCTCTGAGCAGTTCTTC. Translation: CASSLESVLVRASEQFF.